This T cell receptor (beta chain) was sequenced for a study of blood T cell repertoires in COVID-19. Study information: From T cells, B-cell-depleted T cells, or PBMCs came the material, which was cDNA or gDNA.

Germline V gene lookup returns CDR1 SQVTM and CDR2 ANQGSEA. This CDR3 has 13 residues. The V and J ends lost 7 bases and 5 bases, in that order; junction bases with no gene match: 3. Clones were read by immunoSEQ multiplex PCR, and TCRdb kept only the in-frame ones, dropping some. The table records under 150,000 clones, more than 75% of them present only once. The sample taken for sequencing was peripheral blood. The genes are TRBV29-1 and TRBJ2-3, with 13 bases that match TRBD2. This TCR came from a man older than 75 with acute or convalescent COVID-19. CDR3 residues: CSGLAGGVDTQYF. The CDR3 region has the DNA TGCAGCGGACTAGCGGGGGGCGTAGATACGCAGTATTTT.